One sample yielded the 27 T cell receptor beta chains listed below, sequenced in a study of blood T cell repertoires in COVID-19. The table came from immunoSEQ multiplex PCR; TCRdb's copy has only in-frame clones and leaves some out. The repertoire holds 200,000 to 250,000 clones, with 75% to 85% as singletons. The sequenced material came from peripheral blood. These receptors originate from a woman aged 30 to 39 with COVID-19, enrolled during active disease.

For this clone: Other DNA sequences in the same sample also yield this CDR3. The rearrangement joins TRBV19 to TRBJ2-1; 13 bases match TRBD2. The length of the CDR3 is 17 residues. The germline gives CDR1 LNHDA, CDR2 SQIVND (reference sequence). The J segment lost 0 bases and the V segment lost 6 bases, leaving 5 bases of the junction unmatched. The CDR3 DNA sequence: TGTGCCAGTAGCCGACTAGCGGGAGGTAGCTCCTACAATGAGCAGTTCTTC. This gives the protein CASSRLAGGSSYNEQFF.

The chain couples TRBV4-3 to TRBJ2-7; 10 bases are a match to TRBD2. Germline trimming cut 3 bases from V and 4 bases from J; bases unmatched to any gene: 6. Germline loops: CDR1 LGHNA, CDR2 YSLEER. The CDR3 extends over 15 amino acids. The chain's CDR3 is CASSQSTSGAYEQYF. In DNA form, the CDR3 reads TGCGCCAGCAGCCAGAGTACTAGCGGGGCATACGAGCAGTACTTC.

Comments on this clone: This could be a read error, since a much larger clone is one nucleotide away. Additional DNA sequences in this sample encode the identical CDR3. J is TRBJ1-5 and V is TRBV19; the D is unclear. V was trimmed by 3 bases and J by 4 bases, leaving 10 bases between them. Germline-derived CDR1 and CDR2 are LNHDA and SQIVND (reference sequence). The CDR3 loop spans 14 amino acids. CDR3 sequence (DNA): TGTGCCAGTAGTATGGTGACGGGGAATCAGCCCCAGCATTTT. Its translation is CASSMVTGNQPQHF.

The chain links TRBV14 to TRBJ1-1; no definite D call. V was trimmed by 0 bases and J by 0 bases, leaving 14 bases between them. From germline, CDR1 is SGHDN and CDR2 FVKESK. The CDR3 is 17 residues long. CDR3 region: CASSQDLRTGMNTEAFF. The DNA for the CDR3 is TGTGCCAGCAGCCAAGACTTAAGGACTGGCATGAACACTGAAGCTTTCTTT.

A note on this clone: The sample holds other DNA sequences that translate to the same CDR3. The chain combines TRBV5-1 with TRBJ1-1; no clear D gene. The CDR3 covers 13 residues. V gave up 0 bases and J gave up 2 bases, with 5 bases separating them. Germline loops: CDR1 SGHRS, CDR2 YFSETQ. CDR3 bases: TGCGCCAGCAGCTTGGATTCAAACACTGAAGCTTTCTTT. Translation gives CASSLDSNTEAFF.

The gene calls are TRBV5-5 and TRBJ2-5, with 12 bases identical to TRBD2. The CDR3 spans 14 residues. Germline CDR1 is SGHKS and CDR2 is YYEKEE (reference sequence). V gave up 2 bases and J gave up 5 bases; unmatched junction bases: 1. CDR3 amino acids: CASSFGLAGETQYF. The CDR3 DNA reads TGTGCCAGCAGCTTCGGACTAGCGGGGGAGACCCAGTACTTC.

The CDR3 nucleotides are TGTGCCAGCAGCCGAGGGGAGGGTTCGGGGAGGAATGAGCAGTTCTTC. Translated: CASSRGEGSGRNEQFF. The genes are TRBV11-3 and TRBJ2-1; 7 bases are a match to TRBD2. The CDR3 extends over 16 amino acids. J was trimmed by 7 bases and V by 5 bases; bases with no gene match: 14. Germline V lookup: CDR1 SGHNT, CDR2 YENEEA.

The rearrangement links TRBV30 to TRBJ1-3; maybe TRBD1 (6 bases). The CDR3 length is 15 residues. CDR1 is GTSNPN and CDR2 is SVGIG in the germline V gene (reference sequence). The V end lost 0 bases, the J end lost 4 bases, and 13 bases lay between the germline ends. CDR3 nucleotides: TGTGCCTGGAGTGTAACAGGGAGCTGGGGAAACACCATATATTTT. It specifies CAWSVTGSWGNTIYF.

The genes are TRBV4-3 and TRBJ2-1; TRBD2 agrees at 11 bases. The V gene's germline CDR1 is LGHNA and CDR2 YSLEER. The junction had 11 bases not matched to a gene; V was cut back by 0 bases and J by 13 bases. The CDR3 runs to 16 residues. The CDR3 protein is CASSQELAGVLFPQFF. CDR3 DNA: TGCGCCAGCAGCCAAGAACTAGCGGGGGTACTTTTCCCACAGTTCTTC.

The J gene is TRBJ2-7, the V gene TRBV7-2, with D perhaps TRBD1 (6 bases). From germline, CDR1 is SGHTA and CDR2 FQGNSA. This CDR3 is built from 12 residues. Between the trimmed V and J ends, which lost 8 bases and 3 bases, there was a span of 11 bases. The CDR3 bases are TGTGCCAGCTCCCGAGGGGGCTACGAGCAGTACTTC. Translation gives CASSRGGYEQYF. Full variable domain (missing parts from reference TRBV7-2 and TRBJ2-7): GAGVSQSPSNKVTEKGKDVELRCDPISGHTALYWYRQSLGQGLEFLIYFQGNSAPDKSGLPSDRFSAERTGGSVSTLTIQRTQQEDSAVYLCASSRGGYEQYFGPGTRLTVT.

This clone was seen only once. This chain connects TRBV5-1 to TRBJ2-1; tentatively, D is TRBD1 (6 bases). The CDR3 has 15 amino acids. Between the trimmed V and J ends, which lost 1 base and 4 bases, there was a span of 12 bases. Germline lookup yields CDR1 SGHRS and CDR2 YFSETQ. CDR3 in amino acids: CASSLQGYQYNEQFF. The DNA of the CDR3 is TGCGCCAGCAGCTTGCAGGGGTACCAGTACAATGAGCAGTTCTTC.

This chain uses TRBV4-3 with TRBJ2-3, with a possible D match to TRBD1 (7 bases). The CDR3 spans 16 residues. In germline, CDR1 is LGHNA, CDR2 YSLEER. Trimming stripped 1 base from V and 5 bases from J, with 16 bases between. This chain's CDR3 is CASSQAQGGSGDTQYF. In DNA, the CDR3 is TGCGCCAGCAGCCAAGCTCAGGGGGGTAGTGGAGATACGCAGTATTTT.

This chain connects TRBV7-2 to TRBJ2-7; TRBD1 agrees at 7 bases. Germline values: CDR1 SGHTA, CDR2 FQGNSA. The CDR3 is 14 amino acids. Germline trimming cut 5 bases from V and 3 bases from J; bases unmatched to any gene: 7. DNA for the CDR3: TGTGCCAGCAGCCGTACAAGACAGGGCTACGAGCAGTACTTC. Translation gives CASSRTRQGYEQYF.

J is TRBJ2-5 and V is TRBV28, with 8 nucleotides matching TRBD1. This CDR3 contains 16 residues. Trimming removed 5 bases from V and 5 bases from J; junction bases left unmatched: 13. Germline V lookup: CDR1 MDHEN, CDR2 SYDVKM. This CDR3 reads CASSHTNAGGSETQYF. DNA of the CDR3: TGTGCCAGCAGTCACACAAATGCAGGGGGCTCGGAGACCCAGTACTTC. Using reference TRBV28 and TRBJ2-5 for the parts outside the CDR3, the full variable domain is DVKVTQSSRYLVKRTGEKVFLECVQDMDHENMFWYRQDPGLGLRLIYFSYDVKMKEKGDIPEGYSVSREKKERFSLILESASTNQTSMYLCASSHTNAGGSETQYFGPGTRLLVL.

This chain links TRBV21-1 with TRBJ2-7; the table assigns TRBD1, which was not confirmed against the DNA. TRBV21-1 is given as a pseudogene. The CDR3 is made up of 14 amino acids. CDR3 loop: CASISTGEDDEQYF. Written as DNA, the CDR3 is TGTGCCAGCATTTCAACAGGGGAGGACGACGAGCAGTACTTC.

The V and J genes are TRBV9 and TRBJ1-6, with 7 bases fitting TRBD1. The CDR3 has 16 amino acids. Per the germline V gene, CDR1 is SGDLS and CDR2 is YYNGEE. The junction had 9 bases not matched to a gene; V was cut back by 3 bases and J by 6 bases. CDR3 in amino acids: CASSANRGWSNSPLHF. The CDR3 DNA reads as TGTGCCAGCAGCGCTAACAGGGGCTGGTCTAATTCACCCCTCCACTTT.

J is TRBJ2-3 and V is TRBV5-1; possibly TRBD1 for D (5 bases). This CDR3 has 13 residues. V lost 4 bases to trimming and J lost 4 bases, with 10 bases between them. From germline, CDR1 is SGHRS and CDR2 YFSETQ. The CDR3, as DNA: TGCGCCAGCAGCCAGGGTTTCGCAGATACGCAGTATTTT. Its protein product is CASSQGFADTQYF.

V is TRBV6-2 or TRBV6-3 and J is TRBJ1-1; 7 nucleotides line up with TRBD1. The CDR3 runs 16 residues. Germline V lookup: CDR1 MNHEY, CDR2 SVGEGT. Trimming cost V 0 bases and J 4 bases; bases outside gene matches: 8. The CDR3 spells CASSYSDRVVSTEAFF. In nucleotides, the CDR3 is TGTGCCAGCAGTTACTCCGACAGGGTGGTCTCCACTGAAGCTTTCTTT.

CDR3 in DNA: TGTGCCAGCAGTTTAGGGGGACAAGGTGGCTACACCTTC. It encodes CASSLGGQGGYTF. V usage is TRBV27 and J usage is TRBJ1-2, with D tentatively TRBD1 (6 bases). The CDR3 runs to 13 residues. V dropped 2 bases and J dropped 7 bases, with 11 bases sitting between them. Germline loops: CDR1 MNHEY, CDR2 SMNVEV (reference sequence).

This rearrangement joins TRBV5-1 to TRBJ1-2; D might be TRBD1 (5 bases). Trimming pared 4 bases from V and 6 bases from J, leaving 13 bases between. CDR1 SGHRS and CDR2 YFSETQ come from the germline V gene. CDR3 length: 13 residues. The CDR3 protein is CASSGGGRNGYTF. The CDR3 DNA follows: TGCGCCAGCAGCGGCGGGGGTAGGAATGGCTACACCTTC.

This chain links TRBV4-2 with TRBJ1-3; D is unclear. The CDR3 contains 13 residues. V was trimmed by 4 bases and J by 4 bases, leaving 8 bases between them. The germline gives CDR1 LGHNA, CDR2 YNFKEQ. CDR3 sequence (DNA): TGTGCCAGCAGCCCACACAACGGAAACACCATATATTTT. Its translation: CASSPHNGNTIYF.

The chain combines TRBV29-1 with TRBJ1-5; 8 positions agree with TRBD1. With V trimmed by 6 bases and J by 4 bases, 5 bases remained unmatched. Germline lookup yields CDR1 SQVTM and CDR2 ANQGSEA. This CDR3 has 13 amino acids. The CDR3 region is CSVRGQGNQPQHF. The CDR3, as DNA: TGCAGCGTCAGGGGGCAGGGGAATCAGCCCCAGCATTTT.

This clone was recorded only once. J is TRBJ1-2 and V is TRBV27; a weak D match, TRBD1 (6 bases). The CDR3 is 15 amino acids. Germline V CDR1 and CDR2: MNHEY, SMNVEV (reference sequence). Trimming shortened V by 5 bases and J by 3 bases, and 16 bases separated the two germline ends. CDR3 bases: TGTGCCAGCAGTATCGCGGCGGGGGGCTACTATGGCTACACCTTC. Its translation is CASSIAAGGYYGYTF.

V usage is TRBV19 and J usage is TRBJ2-3, with no clear D. This CDR3 contains 13 residues. Germline CDR1 and CDR2: LNHDA and SQIVND (reference sequence). The germline V and J ends were trimmed by 8 bases and 2 bases, with 11 bases remaining between them. The CDR3 spells CASGQDPTDTQYF. CDR3 DNA: TGTGCCAGTGGGCAGGATCCCACAGATACGCAGTATTTT.

In this sample, this clone turned up a few times. V and J are TRBV7-8 and TRBJ1-5, with a tentative D call TRBD1 (5 bases). CDR1 is SGHVS, CDR2 FQNEAQ, per germline. With 4 bases removed from V and 0 bases from J, the gap between germline ends came to 10 bases. The CDR3 extends over 15 amino acids. The CDR3 DNA follows: TGTGCCAGCAGCTCTCAGGGTAGTAGCAATCAGCCCCAGCATTTT. Amino acid sequence: CASSSQGSSNQPQHF.

To note about this clone: The same CDR3 is also encoded by other DNA sequences in this sample. The chain is built from TRBV7-9 and TRBJ2-4; 7 positions match TRBD2. Trimming took 5 bases from V and 1 from J; bases not matched to a gene: 2. Germline V gene data show CDR1 as SEHNR and CDR2 as FQNEAQ (reference sequence). This CDR3 is built from 14 residues. The CDR3 protein is CASSLGGAKNIQYF. The CDR3, as DNA: TGTGCCAGCAGCCTCGGGGGGGCCAAAAACATTCAGTACTTC.

V and J are TRBV4-3 and TRBJ2-7; TRBD1 aligns across 11 bases. The J segment lost 5 bases and the V segment lost 0 bases, leaving 3 bases of the junction unmatched. The CDR3 contains 15 residues. Germline assignment: CDR1 LGHNA and CDR2 YSLEER. In nucleotides, the CDR3 is TGCGCCAGCAGCCAAGAGGGACAGGGGGTCCACGAGCAGTACTTC. It codes for CASSQEGQGVHEQYF.